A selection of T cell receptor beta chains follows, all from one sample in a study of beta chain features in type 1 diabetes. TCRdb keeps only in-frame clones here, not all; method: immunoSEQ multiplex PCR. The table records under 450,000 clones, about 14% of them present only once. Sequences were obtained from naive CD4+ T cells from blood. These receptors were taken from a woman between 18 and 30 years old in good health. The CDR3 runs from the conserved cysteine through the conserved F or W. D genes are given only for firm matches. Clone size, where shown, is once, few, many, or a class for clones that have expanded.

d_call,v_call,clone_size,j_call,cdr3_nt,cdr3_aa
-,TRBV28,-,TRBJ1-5,TGTGCCAGCAGTTTGGGGCAGAGTAGGCAGCCCCAGCATTTT,CASSLGQSRQPQHF
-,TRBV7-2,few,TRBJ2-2,TGTGCCAGCAGCTTAGTTGGCCCGTCGACCGGGGAGCTGTTTTTT,CASSLVGPSTGELFF
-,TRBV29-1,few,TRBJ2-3,TGCAGTGTCCGACGGGTTTCGACAGATACGCAGTATTTT,CSVRRVSTDTQYF
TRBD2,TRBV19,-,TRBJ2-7,TGTGCCAGTACCCCTTCTTGGGAGGGAGTTCTACACGAGCAGTACTTC,CASTPSWEGVLHEQYF
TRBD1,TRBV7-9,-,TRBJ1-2,TGTGCCAGCAGCTTGGGACAGGGAAGGTTCAATGGCTACACCTTC,CASSLGQGRFNGYTF
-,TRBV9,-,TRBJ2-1,TGTGCCACTTCCCTAGGCGGGAATAGCTACAATGAGCAGTTCTTC,CATSLGGNSYNEQFF
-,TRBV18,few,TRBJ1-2,TGTGCCAGCTCATTACTCGGGGGAAATGGCTACACCTTC,CASSLLGGNGYTF
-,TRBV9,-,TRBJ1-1,TGTGCCAGCAGCGTAGCTACGGGGACATACACTGAAGCTTTCTTT,CASSVATGTYTEAFF
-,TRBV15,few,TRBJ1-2,TGTGCCACCAGCTACATGACAGGAACTACTGGCTACACCTTC,CATSYMTGTTGYTF
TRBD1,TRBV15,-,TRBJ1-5,TGTGCCACCAGCAGAAGGACAGGGCGCAATCAGCCCCAGCATTTT,CATSRRTGRNQPQHF
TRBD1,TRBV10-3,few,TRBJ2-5,TGTGCCATCAGGACCGGGACAGGGGAAGAGACCCAGTACTTC,CAIRTGTGEETQYF
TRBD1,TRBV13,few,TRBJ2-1,TGTGCCAGCAGCGCCCCGGGACAGGCGGTTCGAAAATACAATGAGCAGTTCTTC,CASSAPGQAVRKYNEQFF
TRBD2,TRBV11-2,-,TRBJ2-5,TGTGCCAGCAGCCCTACTAGCGGGGGATGGGCCCAGTACTTC,CASSPTSGGWAQYF
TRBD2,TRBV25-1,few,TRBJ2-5,TGTGCCAGCAGTGGACTGGGGACTAGCGGCCAAGAGACCCAGTACTTC,CASSGLGTSGQETQYF
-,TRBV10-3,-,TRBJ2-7,TGTGCCATCAGTGAGTCTGGGACAATATACTACGAGCAGTACTTC,CAISESGTIYYEQYF
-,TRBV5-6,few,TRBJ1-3,TGTGCCAGCAGCTTGGTCGGGTCCGGAAACACCATATATTTT,CASSLVGSGNTIYF
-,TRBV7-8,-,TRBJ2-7,TGTGCCAGCAGCCACAAGCGACAAGGGCAGGGGGAGCAGTACTTC,CASSHKRQGQGEQYF
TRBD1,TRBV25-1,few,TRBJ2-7,TGTGCCAGCAGTGATCGGGGGACAGGGGTATTGGAGCAGTACTTC,CASSDRGTGVLEQYF
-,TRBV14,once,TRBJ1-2,TGTGCCAGCAGCCAAGACAGGGAAGACTATGGCTACACCTTC,CASSQDREDYGYTF